This T cell receptor (beta chain) was captured by sequencing in a study of blood T cell repertoires in COVID-19. Study-wide context: Collection of acute and convalescent COVID-19 samples took place in the United States, Italy and Spain. Sample material is recorded as cDNA or gDNA derived from T cells, B-cell-depleted T cells, or PBMCs.

Per the authors' pipeline: How many nucleated cells were present was estimated from reference gene primer amplification. Libraries were prepared by immunoSEQ multiplex PCR; TCRdb keeps only in-frame clonotypes and omits some of them. The DNA gave D and trimming, while V, J and clone size come from that table. The sample holds around 56,000 clones, 65% to 90% seen once. The sample consisted of peripheral blood. The receptor's source is a woman of 80 years or more with active or convalescent COVID-19.

The CDR3 nucleotides are TGTGCCAGCAGCCCACGGACAGGGAGGAACACTGAAGCTTTCTTT. This gives the protein CASSPRTGRNTEAFF. The chain is built from TRBV5-4 and TRBJ1-1; TRBD1 matches at 8 bases. Losses at the gene ends were 4 bases for V and 1 base for J; bases not matched to a gene: 6. The CDR3 covers 15 residues. Germline V CDR1 and CDR2: SGHNT, YYREEE (reference sequence).